These 4 T cell receptor beta chains were sequenced from one sample in a study of control samples from healthy donors and cancer patients. Sequencing was performed with immunoSEQ multiplex PCR; in TCRdb, only in-frame clones are kept and a portion is missing. The sample yields over 100,000 clones, approximately 90% seen once. The specimen was blood. The receptors here all came from a woman aged 50 to 60 in good health.

V gene TRBV19 combines with J gene TRBJ2-2; a possible D gene is TRBD2 (6 bases). Germline V lookup: CDR1 LNHDA, CDR2 SQIVND (reference sequence). The CDR3 covers 16 residues. Trimming pared 7 bases from V and 4 bases from J, leaving 19 bases between. The CDR3 DNA sequence: TGTGCCAGTAATTCTAGGCGGGAAGGTGGCACCGGGGAGCTGTTTTTT. Protein product: CASNSRREGGTGELFF.

This chain connects TRBV3-1 (or the pseudogene TRBV3-2) to TRBJ1-2, with D unresolved. Germline CDR1 and CDR2: LGHDT and YNNKEL (reference sequence). The germline V and J ends were trimmed by 1 base and 4 bases, with 16 bases remaining between them. The CDR3 is 16 residues long. The CDR3 here is CASSQVPALVIYGYTF. The CDR3 DNA reads as TGTGCCAGCAGCCAAGTCCCCGCATTAGTGATCTATGGCTACACCTTC.

The chain carries TRBV5-5 and TRBJ2-1; 12 bases match TRBD2. Germline CDR1 reads SGHKS; CDR2 reads YYEKEE (reference sequence). J gave up 2 bases and V 3 bases, and 9 bases lay outside the gene matches. The CDR3 contains 18 residues. For the CDR3, the DNA is TGTGCCAGCAGCTCGAAACCGCTAGCGGGGGGGCCCTACAATGAGCAGTTCTTC. Translating gives CASSSKPLAGGPYNEQFF.

This chain joins TRBV15 and TRBJ2-3; 8 bases agree with TRBD1. Trimming at V came to 5 bases and at J to 6 bases, leaving 7 bases not matched to a gene. Germline V gene sequence: CDR1 LNHNV, CDR2 YYDKDF (reference sequence). CDR3 length: 14 amino acids. The CDR3 spells CATSRRGRGDTQYF. CDR3 coding DNA: TGTGCCACCAGCCGCAGGGGGCGAGGGGATACGCAGTATTTT. Based on the CDR3 plus reference TRBV15 and TRBJ2-3, the full variable domain is DAMVIQNPRYQVTQFGKPVTLSCSQTLNHNVMYWYQQKSSQAPKLLFHYYDKDFNNEADTPDNFQSRRPNTSFCFLDIRSPGLGDTAMYLCATSRRGRGDTQYFGPGTRLTVL.